The source of this TCR beta chain is a study of cytomegalovirus exposure and HLA in healthy donors. Overall study results and limits: Cytomegalovirus status was reportedly diagnosed by the classifier with high sensitivity and specificity.

Sequencing used immunoSEQ multiplex PCR; TCRdb keeps in-frame clones, though not all of them. The data contain about 220,000 clones, just over 90% of them singletons. As concerns this clone: No antigen is known for it.

The CDR3 covers 14 residues. The ends were cut back, 1 base at V and 0 bases at J, with 5 bases in the middle. Germline CDR1 SEHNR, CDR2 FQNEAQ (reference sequence). J is TRBJ2-3 and V is TRBV7-9; perhaps TRBD2 as D (5 bases). This TCR came from a woman under 30 in good health and CMV-seronegative. The sequenced material came from PBMCs. For the CDR3, the DNA is TGTGCCAGCAGCTTAGGGACTAGCACAGATACGCAGTATTTT. Translated: CASSLGTSTDTQYF. Using reference TRBV7-9 and TRBJ2-3 for the parts outside the CDR3, the full variable domain is DTGVSQNPRHKITKRGQNVTFRCDPISEHNRLYWYRQTLGQGPEFLTYFQNEAQLEKSRLLSDRFSAERPKGSFSTLEIQRTEQGDSAMYLCASSLGTSTDTQYFGPGTRLTVL.